This T cell receptor beta chain is from a study of beta chain features in type 1 diabetes. As for the study in general: Age, gender, cell numbers and subset yield matched between patients and controls.

V was pared by 0 bases and J by 6 bases, with 17 bases between. Germline V gene data show CDR1 as LNHNV and CDR2 as YYDKDF (reference sequence). CDR3 size: 16 residues. Expressed TCRB transcripts were sequenced after all isolated RNA was converted to cDNA. Sequencing was performed with immunoSEQ multiplex PCR; in TCRdb, only in-frame clones are kept and a portion is missing. The data contain 300,000 to 350,000 clones, 14% of them seen just once; the ten biggest clones take up around 7%. CD45RO/CCR7/CD25/CD127/CD95/CD27 sorting isolated CD4+ naive, central memory, regulatory and stem cell-like memory cells. For this clone: Its antigen is as yet unknown.

Overall study findings and caveats: Reads derived from cDNA could over-represent cells showing high TCR expression. All four CD4+ subsets from Type 1 diabetes patients carried moderately but significantly shorter TCRB CDR3s.

The chain joins TRBV15 to TRBJ1-1; D gene ambiguous. The sequence came from a man aged 25 to 40 in good health. The sample comprised central memory CD4+ T cells from blood. The CDR3 loop is CATSRDRLSSAAEAFF. CDR3 in DNA: TGTGCCACCAGCAGAGACCGGTTAAGCAGTGCGGCTGAAGCTTTCTTT.